This T cell receptor beta chain was profiled in a study of cytomegalovirus exposure and HLA in healthy donors. The PCR was carried out with 60 Vbeta primers and 13 Jbeta primers. The table came from immunoSEQ multiplex PCR; TCRdb's copy has only in-frame clones and leaves some out. The sample shows over 150,000 clones, around 79% of them seen only once. The germline V and J ends were trimmed by 9 bases and 0 bases, with 13 bases remaining between them. This CDR3 region has 15 residues. Germline lookup yields CDR1 SGHRS and CDR2 YFSETQ. The V call is TRBV5-1, the J call TRBJ1-6, with D possibly TRBD1 on 5 matching bases. The sequence derives from a girl aged 5-17 years in good health and CMV-seropositive. The sequenced material came from PBMCs. CDR3 amino acids: CANPTESSYNSPLHF. CDR3 sequence (DNA): TGCGCCAACCCGACAGAGAGCTCCTATAATTCACCCCTCCACTTT.